This passage covers 21 T cell receptor beta chains from one sample sequenced in a study of T-cell reconstitution after alpha-beta-depleted transplantation in children. As it was prepared, the TCRbeta library received unique molecular identifiers. MiXCR, applied by TCRdb to the PCR reads, yields one record per CDR3 protein. The data show around 100,000 distinct CDR3 sequences, about 6.8% seen once. This sample comprised PBMCs, obtained before TCRalphabeta/CD19-depleted stem cell transplant. These receptors originate from a boy between 2 and 10 years old with acute lymphoblastic leukemia, due to receive a stem cell transplant.

This clonotype was counted between two and nine times. The J gene is TRBJ2-1, the V gene TRBV19; the D is unclear. The CDR3 is 12 residues long. Germline V gives CDR1 LNHDA, CDR2 SQIVND (reference sequence). V was clipped by 2 bases and J by 7 bases, with 6 bases between them. CDR3 sequence (DNA): TGTGCCAGTAGTATATTCCGGAATGAGCAGTTCTTC. Translation: CASSIFRNEQFF.

This clonotype was seen many times. V usage is TRBV3-1 and J usage is TRBJ2-1; D perhaps matches TRBD2 (5 bases). Looked up from germline, CDR1 is LGHDT and CDR2 is YNNKEL (reference sequence). The CDR3 consists of 12 residues. The V and J ends lost 1 base and 8 bases respectively, with 6 bases between them. DNA for the CDR3: TGTGCCAGCAGCCAAGTGGGAGATGAGCAGTTCTTC. Protein product: CASSQVGDEQFF.

This clonotype showed up just a few times. The chain has TRBV5-4 and TRBJ2-3; no clear D gene. Germline lookup yields CDR1 SGHNT and CDR2 YYREEE (reference sequence). Between the trimmed V and J ends, which lost 0 bases and 2 bases, there was a span of 4 bases. The CDR3 length is 13 residues. The CDR3 is CASSLAITDTQYF. The CDR3, as DNA: TGTGCCAGCAGCTTGGCCATCACAGATACGCAGTATTTT.

The genes are TRBV6-1 and TRBJ1-6, with 10 positions matching TRBD1. Trimming cost V 7 bases and J 14 bases; bases outside gene matches: 11. CDR1 is MNHNS, CDR2 SASEGT, per germline. This CDR3 is 14 amino acids long. DNA of the CDR3: TGTGCCAGCATCGACAGGGGGCGCGAGACGTCCCTCCACTTT. This codes for CASIDRGRETSLHF.

At least ten counts were recorded for this clonotype. V is TRBV11-2 and J is TRBJ2-2; 7 nucleotides agree with TRBD1. Losses at the gene ends were 6 bases for V and 2 bases for J; bases not matched to a gene: 9. Germline lookup yields CDR1 SGHAT and CDR2 FQNNGV. The CDR3 is 16 residues long. CDR3 region: CASRKPGQSNTGELFF. CDR3 nucleotides: TGTGCCAGCAGGAAACCGGGACAGTCCAACACCGGGGAGCTGTTTTTT.

This clonotype was counted ten times or more. The chain combines TRBV20-1 with TRBJ2-7; TRBD1 matches 10 bases. The CDR3 covers 13 residues. Germline V CDR1 and CDR2: DFQATT, SNEGSKA (reference sequence). The junction had 4 bases not matched to a gene; V was cut back by 5 bases and J by 3 bases. CDR3 coding DNA: TGCAGTGCTTGGACAGGGGGAAACTACGAGCAGTACTTC. This sequence encodes CSAWTGGNYEQYF.

Sample share makes this clonotype medium-sized. This chain uses TRBV27 with TRBJ2-7; 7 nucleotides line up with TRBD1. Trimming took 6 bases from V and 2 from J; bases not matched to a gene: 10. Germline loops: CDR1 MNHEY, CDR2 SMNVEV (reference sequence). The CDR3 length is 15 residues. CDR3 coding DNA: TGTGCCAGCAGCCAAAGGGGGCTCCTCACCTACGAGCAGTACTTC. Its translation is CASSQRGLLTYEQYF.

The CDR3 nucleotides read TGCGCCAGCAGCCAAGCGGGCAGGCTAAGTTTTAGAGGCTACACCTTC. Its protein product is CASSQAGRLSFRGYTF. This chain uses TRBV4-3 with TRBJ1-2; D gene uncertain. The CDR3 length is 16 residues. V lost 1 base to trimming and J lost 8 bases, with 20 bases between them. Germline CDR1 LGHNA, CDR2 YSLEER.

This clonotype turned up a few times. The chain joins TRBV7-9 to TRBJ1-5; D is undetermined. Germline CDR1 is SEHNR and CDR2 is FQNEAQ (reference sequence). The length of the CDR3 is 14 residues. V was trimmed by 8 bases and J by 9 bases, leaving 20 bases between them. This CDR3 is CASGPPAMEGPQHF. DNA of the CDR3: TGTGCCAGCGGGCCCCCCGCGATGGAGGGGCCCCAGCATTTT.

This clonotype was seen many times. The V gene is TRBV7-2, the J gene TRBJ2-7; a weak D match, TRBD1 (6 bases). Between the trimmed V and J ends, which lost 2 bases and 12 bases, there was a span of 17 bases. From germline, CDR1 is SGHTA and CDR2 FQGNSA. The CDR3 is 13 amino acids. The CDR3 bases are TGTGCCAGCAGCTTAAAGGGGGAAGGGACGGGGTACTTC. It is translated as CASSLKGEGTGYF.

This clonotype was recorded many times. The chain links TRBV7-2 to TRBJ2-1; the match to TRBD2 covers 8 bases. Losses at the gene ends were 2 bases for V and 7 bases for J; bases not matched to a gene: 7. This CDR3 has 15 residues. Germline-derived CDR1 and CDR2 are SGHTA and FQGNSA. The CDR3 bases are TGTGCCAGCAGCTTACGGGTCGGCGGGGGGAATGAGCAGTTCTTC. It codes for CASSLRVGGGNEQFF.

This clonotype has a count of ten or more. This rearrangement joins TRBV9 to TRBJ2-3; TRBD1 or TRBD2 may be the D gene (5 bases each). This CDR3 contains 16 residues. The germline V gene has CDR1 SGDLS and CDR2 YYNGEE. V was trimmed by 4 bases and J by 3 bases, leaving 18 bases between them. CDR3 protein: CASSPSTPGPTDTQYF. The DNA for the CDR3 is TGTGCCAGCAGCCCTAGTACTCCGGGACCGACAGATACGCAGTATTTT.

Only a few counts were recorded for this clonotype. The V call is TRBV29-1, the J call TRBJ2-7; no reliable D call. The germline V gene has CDR1 SQVTM and CDR2 ANQGSEA. Trimming pared 5 bases from V and 3 bases from J, leaving 20 bases between. The CDR3 runs to 15 residues. CDR3 region: CSVSGDVPGIYEQYF. In DNA form, the CDR3 reads TGCAGCGTTTCCGGAGACGTGCCTGGCATCTACGAGCAGTACTTC.

This clonotype was observed a handful of times. The V call is TRBV6-2 or TRBV6-3, the J call TRBJ2-1, with 9 bases that match TRBD1. The CDR3 length is 15 residues. Germline V gene data show CDR1 as MNHEY and CDR2 as SVGEGT. With V trimmed by 7 bases and J by 6 bases, 10 bases remained unmatched. For the CDR3, the DNA is TGTGCCAGCAACCCAGCGGGACAGGGACGCAATGAGCAGTTCTTC. Its translation: CASNPAGQGRNEQFF.

V is TRBV11-1 and J is TRBJ1-5; D gene unclear. The V and J ends lost 4 bases and 1 base respectively, with 8 bases between them. The germline V gene has CDR1 SGHAT and CDR2 FQDESV (reference sequence). The CDR3 contains 14 residues. The CDR3 protein is CASSSSGSNQPQHF. In nucleotides, the CDR3 is TGTGCCAGCAGCTCATCGGGGAGCAATCAGCCCCAGCATTTT.

This clonotype was seen at least ten times. This chain joins TRBV5-1 and TRBJ2-3, with 11 nucleotides matching TRBD2. Germline lookup yields CDR1 SGHRS and CDR2 YFSETQ. V lost 2 bases and J lost 4; bases outside the gene matches: 3. This CDR3 comprises 15 residues. The DNA of the CDR3 is TGCGCCAGCAGCTTTAGCGGGGGGGACGCAGATACGCAGTATTTT. Protein: CASSFSGGDADTQYF.

A note on this clonotype: A much larger clonotype is one base distant, so this may be a read error. The chain joins TRBV4-2 to TRBJ2-5, with 9 bases aligning to TRBD2. CDR1 LGHNA and CDR2 YNFKEQ come from the germline V gene. The CDR3 spans 18 residues. This CDR3 reads CASSKERLAGLNQETQYF. The CDR3 region has the DNA TGTGCCAGCAGCAAAGAAAGGCTAGCGGGATTGAATCAAGAGACCCAGTACTTC.

Worth noting for this clonotype: Being one base from a much bigger clone, this may be a read error. The chain links TRBV7-7 to TRBJ2-3; tentative D call: TRBD2 (5 bases). The CDR3 length is 16 residues. From germline, CDR1 is SSHAT and CDR2 FNYEAQ (reference sequence). The DNA of the CDR3 is TGTGATAGCAGCTTAGGACTGCAACCCTTCACAGATACGCAGTATTTT. Residues: CDSSLGLQPFTDTQYF.

Many counts were recorded for this clonotype. The rearrangement uses TRBV27 and TRBJ2-7; TRBD1 might be the D (5 bases). The CDR3 runs to 14 residues. Germline V gene lookup returns CDR1 MNHEY and CDR2 SMNVEV (reference sequence). The V end lost 6 bases, the J end lost 2 bases, and 14 bases lay between the germline ends. CDR3 in DNA: TGTGCCAGCAGACCAGGGTCGGGTCCCTACGAGCAGTACTTC. Amino acid sequence: CASRPGSGPYEQYF.

A note on this clonotype: A much larger clone sits a single nucleotide away, making a read error possible. The chain links TRBV20-1 to TRBJ1-6, with TRBD1 identical over 7 bases. The CDR3 runs 15 residues. CDR1 is DFQATT, CDR2 SNEGSKA, per germline (reference sequence). V lost 6 bases to trimming and J lost 9 bases; unmatched junction nucleotides: 14. The CDR3 bases are TGCAGTGCCGCACCCACAGGGGTGGTTAGTTCACCCCTCCACTTT. Residues: CSAAPTGVVSSPLHF.

The V gene is TRBV7-2, the J gene TRBJ1-2; TRBD1 agrees at 7 bases. The germline V gene encodes CDR1 SGHTA and CDR2 FQGNSA. Trimming cost V 6 bases and J 5 bases; bases outside gene matches: 9. The CDR3 runs 14 residues. CDR3 sequence (DNA): TGTGCCAGCAGGTCCAGGGGGGCGGATTATGGCTACACCTTC. Translation: CASRSRGADYGYTF.